The T cell receptor (beta chain) described here comes from a study of identical twins. V lost 1 base to trimming and J lost 7 bases, with 11 bases between them. Germline V lookup: CDR1 SEHNR, CDR2 FQNEAQ (reference sequence). The CDR3 consists of 14 residues. cDNA molecules carried unique molecular identifiers, and template switching added a universal primer site. TCRdb redid the calling of the 5' RACE reads with MiXCR, one entry per CDR3 protein. This table has approximately 250,000 distinct CDR3 sequences, 6.5% appearing once. About this clonotype: The antigen is unknown.

Notes on the study in general: Zero-insertion analyses might be partly confounded by invariant T cells like MAIT and iNKT.

The data were also submitted as part of a second study, on T cells expressing NK-cell markers. That source notes: Sorted CD3+CD56+NKG2C+, CD3+CD56+NKG2C- and CD3+CD56-NKG2C+ T cells supplied TCR beta repertoires. Sequenced donors, eight in total, included seven who were HCMV-seropositive and one who was seronegative.

This sequence originates from a woman between 18 and 29 years old in good health. The sample taken for sequencing was CD8+ T cells sorted from blood. The gene calls are TRBV7-9 and TRBJ1-5; D perhaps matches TRBD1 (5 bases). The DNA of the CDR3 is TGTGCCAGCAGCTTAGAGGGGCCGCGGCAGCCCCAGCATTTT. It codes for CASSLEGPRQPQHF.